Shown below are 25 T cell receptor beta chains from a single sample sequenced in a study of blood T cell repertoires in COVID-19. The data were produced by immunoSEQ multiplex PCR, yet TCRdb's version contains in-frame clones alone and is incomplete. The sample holds some 130,000 clones, roughly 88% seen once. Sequencing input: peripheral blood. All receptors derive from a man aged 45 to 65 with acute or convalescent COVID-19.

This clone was counted a few times. CDR3 sequence reads: CASSISSGTGGYEQYF. Written as DNA, the CDR3 is TGTGCCAGTAGTATTTCATCCGGGACAGGGGGCTACGAGCAGTACTTC. The chain carries TRBV19 and TRBJ2-7; TRBD1 matches 11 bases. The V and J ends lost 3 bases and 3 bases, in that order; junction bases with no gene match: 7. CDR1 is LNHDA, CDR2 SQIVND, per germline (reference sequence). CDR3 length equals 16 residues.

The V gene is TRBV10-3, the J gene TRBJ1-5; the D gene is possibly TRBD1 (5 bases). Germline V lookup: CDR1 ENHRY, CDR2 SYGVKD. The CDR3 extends over 13 amino acids. V gave up 8 bases and J gave up 4 bases, with 12 bases separating them. CDR3 amino acids: CAIQRQPNQPQHF. CDR3 nucleotides: TGTGCCATCCAACGACAGCCTAATCAGCCCCAGCATTTT.

This clone is a singleton in its sample. The chain joins TRBV6-5 to TRBJ1-1; D perhaps matches TRBD1 (6 bases). The CDR3 covers 12 residues. Trimming removed 6 bases from V and 6 bases from J, with 11 bases in between. Germline V lookup: CDR1 MNHEY, CDR2 SVGAGI. This CDR3 is CASRGAVPEAFF. CDR3 in DNA: TGTGCCAGCAGGGGGGCGGTACCTGAAGCTTTCTTT.

This chain links TRBV5-5 with TRBJ1-5; D not resolved. The CDR3 covers 13 residues. The V end lost 0 bases, the J end lost 3 bases, and 4 bases lay between the germline ends. From germline, CDR1 is SGHKS and CDR2 YYEKEE (reference sequence). The CDR3 reads CASSLDNNQPQHF. The CDR3 DNA follows: TGTGCCAGCAGCTTGGACAACAATCAGCCCCAGCATTTT.

The chain employs TRBV4-1 and TRBJ1-5, with D possibly TRBD1 on 6 matching bases. CDR1 is MGHRA, CDR2 YSYEKL, per germline. V dropped 4 bases and J dropped 2 bases, with 15 bases sitting between them. The CDR3 covers 16 residues. CDR3 sequence (DNA): TGCGCCAGCAGCCGGGGGGGCGCCGGGGGCAATCAGCCCCAGCATTTT. Protein: CASSRGGAGGNQPQHF.

This chain connects TRBV19 to TRBJ2-7, with D possibly being TRBD1 (5 bases). Germline assignment: CDR1 LNHDA and CDR2 SQIVND (reference sequence). This CDR3 is built from 15 residues. Trimming took 4 bases from V and 2 from J, leaving 15 bases between them. The CDR3 DNA follows: TGTGCCAGTAGTACCCAGTGGGGCCCGACCTACGAGCAGTACTTC. Encoded protein: CASSTQWGPTYEQYF.

V gene TRBV15 combines with J gene TRBJ1-1; a weak D match, TRBD1 (5 bases). The CDR3 is 14 amino acids. Trimming took off 2 bases at V and 5 bases at J, with 12 bases between the two ends. Germline values: CDR1 LNHNV, CDR2 YYDKDF (reference sequence). CDR3 DNA: TGTGCCACCAGCAGACTGTGGGGGGAAACTGAAGCTTTCTTT. This translates into CATSRLWGETEAFF.

V is TRBV3-1 (or the pseudogene TRBV3-2) and J is TRBJ1-3, with D possibly being TRBD1 (5 bases). V lost 2 bases, J lost 7 bases, and 21 bases lay in between. The CDR3 is 17 residues long. Germline V lookup: CDR1 LGHDT, CDR2 YNNKEL (reference sequence). The CDR3 region has the DNA TGTGCCAGCAGCCAAAGATCCGGGGGGGTTGGTAGTAACACCATATATTTT. Its protein product is CASSQRSGGVGSNTIYF.

The chain is built from TRBV18 and TRBJ1-5; unclear D gene. The CDR3 loop spans 12 amino acids. The germline V gene has CDR1 KGHSH and CDR2 LQKENI. Trimming took 1 base from V and 5 from J, leaving 3 bases between them. CDR3 nucleotide sequence: TGTGCCAGCTCACCACGAGATCAGCCCCAGCATTTT. It yields the protein CASSPRDQPQHF.

This chain links TRBV5-1 with TRBJ1-1; tentative D call: TRBD1 (6 bases). CDR3 length: 14 residues. The V and J ends lost 5 bases and 4 bases respectively, with 15 bases between them. Germline values: CDR1 SGHRS, CDR2 YFSETQ. The CDR3 DNA sequence: TGCGCCAGCAGATTACAGGGATTGGGCACTGAAGCTTTCTTT. Translated, it gives CASRLQGLGTEAFF.

The chain couples TRBV7-9 to TRBJ2-3; D remains ambiguous. Germline-derived CDR1 and CDR2 are SEHNR and FQNEAQ (reference sequence). V was shortened by 4 bases and J by 2 bases, with 4 bases between the two germline ends. The CDR3 length is 12 residues. Written as DNA, the CDR3 is TGTGCCAGCAGCTCTAACACAGATACGCAGTATTTT. Translated: CASSSNTDTQYF.

V gene TRBV6-2 or TRBV6-3 combines with J gene TRBJ1-1, with D possibly matching TRBD1 (6 bases). Germline V CDR1 and CDR2: MNHEY, SVGEGT. V lost 2 bases and J lost 4, with 11 bases in between. The CDR3 is made up of 14 amino acids. The chain's CDR3 is CASSYKGGPTEAFF. The CDR3 nucleotides read TGTGCCAGCAGTTACAAGGGGGGGCCCACTGAAGCTTTCTTT.

The chain links TRBV27 to TRBJ2-7; maybe TRBD2 (6 bases). CDR3 size: 13 residues. CDR1 and CDR2 from the germline V gene are MNHEY and SMNVEV (reference sequence). Trimming removed 8 bases from V and 4 bases from J, with 15 bases in between. For the CDR3, the DNA is TGTGCCAGCTCTAATCAGGCGGGATACGAGCAGTACTTC. Its protein is CASSNQAGYEQYF.

J is TRBJ1-2 and V is TRBV5-5; D is perhaps TRBD1 (5 bases). CDR3 length equals 12 residues. Trimming removed 0 bases from V and 7 bases from J, with 7 bases in between. Germline V gene data show CDR1 as SGHKS and CDR2 as YYEKEE (reference sequence). DNA of the CDR3: TGTGCCAGCAGCTTGGAAGGGGTTGGCTACACCTTC. This translates into CASSLEGVGYTF.

The chain's CDR3 is CASSYGQGEDGYTF. CDR3 sequence (DNA): TGTGCCAGCAGCTATGGACAGGGCGAGGATGGCTACACCTTC. V and J are TRBV7-9 and TRBJ1-2; 8 bases match TRBD1. The CDR3 sequence is 14 residues long. Germline values: CDR1 SEHNR, CDR2 FQNEAQ (reference sequence). With V trimmed by 4 bases and J by 6 bases, 7 bases remained unmatched. The full variable domain, completed using reference TRBV7-9 and TRBJ1-2, is DTGVSQNPRHKITKRGQNVTFRCDPISEHNRLYWYRQTLGQGPEFLTYFQNEAQLEKSRLLSDRFSAERPKGSFSTLEIQRTEQGDSAMYLCASSYGQGEDGYTFGSGTRLTVV.

The chain uses TRBV6-6 and TRBJ1-1; TRBD1 might be the D (5 bases). V was pared by 5 bases and J by 1 base, with 8 bases between. CDR3 length: 13 amino acids. CDR1 MNHNY and CDR2 SVGAGI come from the germline V gene (reference sequence). CDR3 region: CASSVTENTEAFF. For the CDR3, the DNA is TGTGCCAGCAGTGTGACAGAGAACACTGAAGCTTTCTTT.

This clone was detected once. The chain joins TRBV10-3 to TRBJ1-6; a weak D match, TRBD1 (5 bases). This CDR3 has 13 amino acids. Trimming took 7 bases from V and 8 from J, leaving 12 bases between them. Germline CDR1 is ENHRY and CDR2 is SYGVKD. The CDR3 nucleotides are TGTGCCATCACTCCCAGGGTGGATTCACCCCTCCACTTT. Its protein product is CAITPRVDSPLHF.

CDR3 loop: CASSERASASYEQYF. In nucleotides, the CDR3 is TGTGCCAGCAGTGAAAGGGCTAGCGCATCCTACGAGCAGTACTTC. The chain recombines TRBV6-1 with TRBJ2-7; perhaps TRBD2 as D (6 bases). CDR1 is MNHNS, CDR2 SASEGT, per germline. CDR3 length equals 15 residues. Trimming left V 2 bases short and J 1 base short, with 12 bases between.

The chain joins TRBV11-2 to TRBJ1-2, with D possibly being TRBD1 (5 bases). The V gene lost 5 bases and the J gene lost 3 bases, with 16 bases spanning the gap. This CDR3 is built from 15 residues. Germline V gives CDR1 SGHAT, CDR2 FQNNGV. CDR3 in DNA: TGTGCCAGCAGCCCCCCAGGGCCCCCATACTATGGCTACACCTTC. Translating it yields CASSPPGPPYYGYTF.

This clone was observed a handful of times. V usage is TRBV2 and J usage is TRBJ2-7, with 7 bases lining up with TRBD1. Germline V CDR1 and CDR2: SNHLY, FYNNEI. The CDR3 has 14 amino acids. V lost 7 bases, J lost 2 bases, and 8 bases stayed unmatched. Here the CDR3 DNA reads TGTGCCAGCAATACAGGGGCGAATACCTACGAGCAGTACTTC. This sequence encodes CASNTGANTYEQYF.

The V gene is TRBV19, the J gene TRBJ1-1; 9 bases align to TRBD1. The CDR3 sequence is 13 residues long. The germline CDR1 and CDR2 sequences are LNHDA and SQIVND (reference sequence). V lost 7 bases, J lost 5 bases, and 5 bases stayed unmatched. Here the CDR3 reads CASKQGAWTEAFF. CDR3 coding DNA: TGTGCCAGTAAACAGGGGGCATGGACTGAAGCTTTCTTT.

This clone was seen more than once but under ten times. The V gene is TRBV7-3, the J gene TRBJ1-1; maybe TRBD1 (6 bases). CDR1 and CDR2 (germline): SGHTA, FQGTGA. CDR3 length: 15 amino acids. V lost 2 bases and J 7 bases, leaving 17 bases between the germline ends. The CDR3: CASSLLGREGGEAFF. CDR3 DNA: TGTGCCAGCAGCTTACTCGGCAGGGAAGGGGGTGAAGCTTTCTTT.

J is TRBJ1-5 and V is TRBV27; a weak D match, TRBD1 (5 bases). V lost 3 bases to trimming and J lost 7 bases, with 7 bases between them. Germline assignment: CDR1 MNHEY and CDR2 SMNVEV (reference sequence). The CDR3 is made up of 12 amino acids. The CDR3: CASSFQGQPQHF. The CDR3 nucleotides are TGTGCCAGCAGTTTCCAGGGACAGCCCCAGCATTTT.

This clone showed up just once. This chain links TRBV12-5 with TRBJ2-6; 10 bases map to TRBD1. There are 22 residues in the CDR3. Unmatched junction bases numbered 16, after V lost 0 bases and J lost 2 bases. Germline CDR1 reads LGHNT; CDR2 reads FRNRAP. Written as DNA, the CDR3 is TGTGCTAGTGGTTTGGTACCAGTCTTCGGGACAGGGGATTTAGCTGGGGCCAACGTCCTGACTTTC. It yields the protein CASGLVPVFGTGDLAGANVLTF. Combining the CDR3 with reference TRBV12-5 and TRBJ2-6 gives the whole variable domain DARVTQTPRHKVTEMGQEVTMRCQPILGHNTVFWYRQTMMQGLELLAYFRNRAPLDDSGMPKDRFSAEMPDATLATLKIQPSEPRDSAVYFCASGLVPVFGTGDLAGANVLTFGAGSRLTVL.

The chain has TRBV5-1 and TRBJ1-5, with 7 positions matching TRBD1. J lost 0 bases, V lost 0 bases, and 3 bases had no gene match. The CDR3 has 16 residues. Germline CDR1 SGHRS, CDR2 YFSETQ. CDR3 in DNA: TGCGCCAGCAGCTTGGGGGACAGTAATAGCAATCAGCCCCAGCATTTT. It translates to CASSLGDSNSNQPQHF.